This passage covers 24 T cell receptor beta chains from one sample sequenced in a study of T cell responses to AZD1222 COVID-19 vaccine. The repertoire was sequenced with immunoSEQ multiplex PCR; TCRdb's copy has only in-frame clones and lacks some. This table has around 120,000 clones, 92% appearing once. The starting material was peripheral blood, obtained on day 0 of AZD1222 vaccination. These receptors were taken from an adult in good health.

V gene TRBV28 combines with J gene TRBJ1-1; perhaps TRBD1 as D (5 bases). Trimming took off 7 bases at V and 4 bases at J, with 10 bases between the two ends. The CDR3 is 12 amino acids. The germline V gene has CDR1 MDHEN and CDR2 SYDVKM. As DNA, the CDR3 is TGTGCCAGCACCCCCGGGGGCACTGAAGCTTTCTTT. Translated, it gives CASTPGGTEAFF.

V and J are TRBV6-2 or TRBV6-3 and TRBJ1-1; perhaps TRBD1 as D (5 bases). The germline gives CDR1 MNHEY, CDR2 SVGEGT. This CDR3 contains 15 residues. V lost 0 bases and J lost 0, with 8 bases in between. DNA for the CDR3: TGTGCCAGCAGTTACTCAACGGACATGAACACTGAAGCTTTCTTT. This gives the protein CASSYSTDMNTEAFF.

This clone was recorded a few times. The chain joins TRBV19 to TRBJ2-3, with 8 bases aligning to TRBD2. The CDR3 covers 15 residues. In germline, CDR1 is LNHDA, CDR2 SQIVND (reference sequence). V trimming: 1 base; J trimming: 4 bases; junction bases outside the gene matches: 4. The CDR3 DNA reads TGTGCCAGTAGTATAGGAAGCGGGAGAGCAGATACGCAGTATTTT. Translation gives CASSIGSGRADTQYF.

The chain couples TRBV4-1 to TRBJ2-7; D call uncertain. The CDR3 runs to 13 residues. V was trimmed by 4 bases and J by 2 bases, leaving 9 bases between them. Germline lookup yields CDR1 MGHRA and CDR2 YSYEKL. CDR3 in amino acids: CASSPTSTYEQYF. The CDR3, as DNA: TGCGCCAGCAGCCCGACGTCAACCTACGAGCAGTACTTC.

The chain combines TRBV15 with TRBJ2-5; TRBD1 is a possible D gene (5 bases). CDR1 and CDR2 from the germline V gene are LNHNV and YYDKDF (reference sequence). The ends were cut back, 5 bases at V and 4 bases at J, with 14 bases in the middle. This CDR3 region has 14 residues. The CDR3 sequence is CATSDLQGRETQYF. For the CDR3, the DNA is TGTGCCACCAGCGACCTCCAGGGAAGAGAGACCCAGTACTTC.

Worth noting for this clone: Other nucleotide sequences from this sample produce the same CDR3. This chain's CDR3 is CASSPGQANTEAFF. Here the CDR3 DNA reads TGTGCCAGCTCACCGGGACAGGCGAACACTGAAGCTTTCTTT. The genes are TRBV18 and TRBJ1-1; 8 nucleotides line up with TRBD1. The CDR3 runs 14 residues. With V trimmed by 3 bases and J by 1 base, 1 base remained unmatched. CDR1 KGHSH and CDR2 LQKENI come from the germline V gene. The complete variable domain, with remaining parts taken from reference TRBV18 and TRBJ1-1, reads NAGVMQNPRHLVRRRGQEARLRCSPMKGHSHVYWYRQLPEEGLKFMVYLQKENIIDESGMPKERFSAEFPKEGPSILRIQQVVRGDSAAYFCASSPGQANTEAFFGQGTRLTVV.

This clone was picked up one time. V is TRBV7-6 and J is TRBJ1-3; D may be TRBD1 (5 bases). The CDR3 loop spans 16 amino acids. Per germline, CDR1 SGHVS and CDR2 FNYEAQ. Trimming took off 1 base at V and 3 bases at J, with 13 bases between the two ends. As DNA, the CDR3 is TGTGCCAGCAGCTTAGAGGCAGGGTTCATTGGAAACACCATATATTTT. It is translated as CASSLEAGFIGNTIYF.

This clone is a singleton in its sample. Here the CDR3 DNA reads TGTGCCAGCAGCCAAGGGGACAGGGGCGAATATGGCTACACCTTC. This gives the protein CASSQGDRGEYGYTF. V usage is TRBV3-1 (or the pseudogene TRBV3-2) and J usage is TRBJ1-2, with 10 bases lining up with TRBD1. The germline V gene encodes CDR1 LGHDT and CDR2 YNNKEL (reference sequence). Trimming removed 1 base from V and 5 bases from J; junction bases left unmatched: 4. The CDR3 runs 15 residues.

This chain joins TRBV5-5 and TRBJ2-5; 7 positions agree with TRBD2. Germline trimming cut 3 bases from V and 0 bases from J; bases unmatched to any gene: 2. The CDR3 loop spans 14 amino acids. CDR1 is SGHKS and CDR2 is YYEKEE in the germline V gene (reference sequence). The CDR3 region is CASSYGTNQETQYF. CDR3 bases: TGTGCCAGCAGCTACGGGACTAACCAAGAGACCCAGTACTTC.

The V gene is TRBV16, the J gene TRBJ2-6; D is possibly TRBD1 (5 bases). Per the germline V gene, CDR1 is KGHSY and CDR2 is FQNENV. The CDR3 spans 17 residues. Deletions cut 0 bases from V and 0 bases from J, with 9 bases between. CDR3 sequence reads: CASSQSRQNSGANVLTF. The CDR3 nucleotides are TGTGCCAGCAGCCAATCGCGACAGAACTCTGGGGCCAACGTCCTGACTTTC.

This rearrangement joins TRBV30 to TRBJ1-6, with TRBD1 as a possible D gene (5 bases). V was clipped by 2 bases and J by 6 bases, with 14 bases between them. From germline, CDR1 is GTSNPN and CDR2 SVGIG (reference sequence). The CDR3 extends over 15 amino acids. The CDR3 sequence: CAWSSGQGSNSPLHF. Written as DNA, the CDR3 is TGTGCCTGGAGTTCGGGGCAGGGCTCTAATTCACCCCTCCACTTT.

This clone was observed once. This chain uses TRBV14 with TRBJ2-1, with 8 bases that match TRBD2. The CDR3 extends over 17 amino acids. J was trimmed by 7 bases and V by 2 bases; bases with no gene match: 13. Germline CDR1 reads SGHDN; CDR2 reads FVKESK. The CDR3: CASSQITGGPIANEQFF. In DNA, the CDR3 is TGTGCCAGCAGCCAAATCACGGGAGGGCCTATTGCTAATGAGCAGTTCTTC.

V gene TRBV7-2 combines with J gene TRBJ1-3, with 7 bases that match TRBD1. The CDR3 extends over 15 amino acids. Losses at the gene ends were 4 bases for V and 2 bases for J; bases not matched to a gene: 5. CDR1 is SGHTA, CDR2 FQGNSA, per germline. The CDR3 DNA is TGTGCCAGCAGCTCGACAGGGAGTCCTGGAAACACCATATATTTT. Its translation: CASSSTGSPGNTIYF. Supplemented by reference TRBV7-2 and TRBJ1-3, the full variable domain reads GAGVSQSPSNKVTEKGKDVELRCDPISGHTALYWYRQSLGQGLEFLIYFQGNSAPDKSGLPSDRFSAERTGGSVSTLTIQRTQQEDSAVYLCASSSTGSPGNTIYFGEGSWLTVV.

This rearrangement joins TRBV14 to TRBJ2-1, with 11 bases that match TRBD2. Looked up from germline, CDR1 is SGHDN and CDR2 is FVKESK. The CDR3 loop spans 21 amino acids. Trimming at V came to 3 bases and at J to 3 bases, leaving 19 bases not matched to a gene. The chain's CDR3 is CASSHSSTLAGGGPLYNEQFF. The CDR3 bases are TGTGCCAGCAGCCACTCATCCACTCTAGCGGGAGGAGGCCCTCTCTACAATGAGCAGTTCTTC.

V gene TRBV19 combines with J gene TRBJ1-6; D gene uncertain. The germline gives CDR1 LNHDA, CDR2 SQIVND (reference sequence). Trimming left V 3 bases short and J 9 bases short, with 15 bases between. The CDR3 is 15 amino acids. DNA of the CDR3: TGTGCCAGTAGTATGGTGTCAGCCCCACTTTCACCCCTCCACTTT. Its translation: CASSMVSAPLSPLHF.

This chain uses TRBV19 with TRBJ2-7; the match to TRBD1 covers 8 bases. The CDR3 sequence is 12 residues long. Germline V gives CDR1 LNHDA, CDR2 SQIVND (reference sequence). V lost 11 bases, J lost 9 bases, and 12 bases stayed unmatched. The CDR3 DNA sequence: TGTGCCTCAGAACCATCAGGGGGCGGGCAGTACTTC. It is translated as CASEPSGGGQYF.

The chain couples TRBV5-1 to TRBJ2-1; 7 bases fit TRBD2. Per germline, CDR1 SGHRS and CDR2 YFSETQ. CDR3 size: 16 residues. V was clipped by 0 bases and J by 9 bases; unmatched bases: 12. The CDR3 region is CASSLEASGTGSEQFF. CDR3 nucleotide sequence: TGCGCCAGCAGCTTGGAGGCCAGCGGGACGGGCAGTGAGCAGTTCTTC.

The chain couples TRBV4-1 to TRBJ2-3; the match to TRBD2 covers 7 bases. The ends lost 4 bases at V and 3 bases at J; junction bases unmatched: 13. This CDR3 has 17 amino acids. Germline V gene lookup returns CDR1 MGHRA and CDR2 YSYEKL. The CDR3 region has the DNA TGCGCCAGCAGCCCAATTATCGGCGGGGGTCTGACAGATACGCAGTATTTT. Translation: CASSPIIGGGLTDTQYF.

The V call is TRBV5-1, the J call TRBJ1-1, with a tentative D call TRBD1 (5 bases). Deletions cut 3 bases from V and 6 bases from J, with 21 bases between. In germline, CDR1 is SGHRS, CDR2 YFSETQ. The length of the CDR3 is 16 residues. Here the CDR3 DNA reads TGCGCCAGCAGCTATGATCGCAATAAGGGGTTATCTGAAGCTTTCTTT. Residues: CASSYDRNKGLSEAFF.

This chain connects TRBV9 to TRBJ2-5; D is undetermined. The CDR3 sequence is 14 residues long. Per germline, CDR1 SGDLS and CDR2 YYNGEE. Trimming pared 0 bases from V and 5 bases from J, leaving 11 bases between. CDR3 DNA sequence: TGTGCCAGCAGCGTAGCTCCCAGCCAGGAGACCCAGTACTTC. Its translation is CASSVAPSQETQYF.

This sequence joins TRBV6-5 and TRBJ1-3; no definite D call. Germline CDR1 is MNHEY and CDR2 is SVGAGI. V dropped 6 bases and J dropped 2 bases, with 11 bases sitting between them. This CDR3 spans 14 amino acids. The CDR3 reads CASSPELTGNTIYF. CDR3 DNA sequence: TGTGCCAGCAGCCCGGAATTGACTGGAAACACCATATATTTT.

V usage is TRBV28 and J usage is TRBJ1-3; 7 bases agree with TRBD1. Germline V gives CDR1 MDHEN, CDR2 SYDVKM. V shed 4 bases, J shed 0 bases, and the junction held 6 bases outside the gene matches. This CDR3 has 16 amino acids. Here the CDR3 DNA reads TGTGCCAGCAGTTCCGAGACAGGGTACTCTGGAAACACCATATATTTT. Translation gives CASSSETGYSGNTIYF.

This chain joins TRBV7-9 and TRBJ2-1; D is undetermined. The V gene lost 1 base and the J gene lost 4 bases, with 11 bases spanning the gap. Germline V gives CDR1 SEHNR, CDR2 FQNEAQ (reference sequence). CDR3 size: 15 residues. CDR3 amino acids: CASSLVALLYNEQFF. In DNA, the CDR3 is TGTGCCAGCAGCTTAGTGGCTTTACTTTACAATGAGCAGTTCTTC.

The chain is built from TRBV28 and TRBJ2-1, with 13 bases fitting TRBD2. From germline, CDR1 is MDHEN and CDR2 SYDVKM. This CDR3 has 16 residues. With V trimmed by 5 bases and J by 9 bases, 10 bases remained unmatched. CDR3 sequence (DNA): TGTGCCAGCAGTCCCCAGGGACTAGCGGGAAATCTTGAGCAGTTCTTC. It translates to CASSPQGLAGNLEQFF.